The 32 T cell receptor beta chains below come from one sample, sequenced in a study of cytomegalovirus exposure and HLA in healthy donors. It was with 60 Vbeta and 13 Jbeta primers that the PCR ran. Profiling relied on immunoSEQ multiplex PCR, and the TCRdb table lists in-frame clones only, not all of them. In the table there are fewer than 300,000 clones, 70% to 90% of which are singletons. Sequencing was done on a sample of PBMCs. The receptors were sampled from a man aged 35-49 years in good health and CMV-seropositive.

This clone was counted a few times. The J gene is TRBJ2-3, the V gene TRBV10-3; possibly TRBD1 for D (6 bases). CDR1 and CDR2 from the germline V gene are ENHRY and SYGVKD. This CDR3 comprises 14 residues. V was pared by 7 bases and J by 5 bases, with 16 bases between. CDR3 sequence: CAIKDRLEKDTQYF. CDR3 bases: TGTGCCATCAAAGACAGGTTAGAGAAAGATACGCAGTATTTT.

V is TRBV19 and J is TRBJ2-1; 8 bases map to TRBD2. This CDR3 has 14 residues. CDR1 LNHDA and CDR2 SQIVND come from the germline V gene (reference sequence). V was clipped by 1 base and J by 10 bases; unmatched bases: 6. In nucleotides, the CDR3 is TGTGCCAGTAGTATAGCGGGAGGGCCAGGCGAGCAGTTCTTC. Protein sequence: CASSIAGGPGEQFF.

The J gene is TRBJ2-7, the V gene TRBV2; 7 nucleotides agree with TRBD1. Per germline, CDR1 SNHLY and CDR2 FYNNEI. The CDR3 sequence is 11 residues long. J lost 12 bases, V lost 7 bases, and 9 bases had no gene match. The CDR3 reads CASTWTGHRYF. CDR3 DNA: TGTGCCAGCACCTGGACAGGACATCGGTACTTC.

The rearrangement links TRBV28 to TRBJ2-7; D may be TRBD2 (5 bases). The V gene lost 4 bases and the J gene lost 2 bases, with 18 bases spanning the gap. Looked up from germline, CDR1 is MDHEN and CDR2 is SYDVKM. The CDR3 sequence is 16 residues long. The CDR3 sequence: CASSSALLRATYEQYF. In DNA, the CDR3 is TGTGCCAGCAGTTCCGCCCTCCTGCGGGCAACCTACGAGCAGTACTTC.

The chain joins TRBV7-9 to TRBJ1-1; D may be TRBD1 (5 bases). This CDR3 contains 15 residues. The germline V gene encodes CDR1 SEHNR and CDR2 FQNEAQ (reference sequence). V was pared by 3 bases and J by 1 base, with 12 bases between. CDR3 nucleotides: TGTGCCAGCAGCTTTTTTGGGCAGGGGAACACTGAAGCTTTCTTT. It specifies CASSFFGQGNTEAFF.

The chain combines TRBV2 with TRBJ1-1; D unresolved. The CDR3 has 12 amino acids. The germline gives CDR1 SNHLY, CDR2 FYNNEI. V lost 5 bases and J 3 bases, leaving 7 bases between the germline ends. CDR3 loop: CASSPTYTEAFF. CDR3 bases: TGTGCCAGCAGTCCCACTTACACTGAAGCTTTCTTT. Full variable domain (remainder filled in from reference TRBV2 and TRBJ1-1): EPEVTQTPSHQVTQMGQEVILRCVPISNHLYFYWYRQILGQKVEFLVSFYNNEISEKSEIFDDQFSVERPDGSNFTLKIRSTKLEDSAMYFCASSPTYTEAFFGQGTRLTVV.

This chain connects TRBV7-2 to TRBJ2-3; 10 nucleotides align to TRBD2. Germline CDR1 SGHTA, CDR2 FQGNSA. This CDR3 comprises 16 residues. J lost 3 bases, V lost 5 bases, and 8 bases had no gene match. CDR3 in amino acids: CASSVSGRAGTDTQYF. CDR3 nucleotides: TGTGCCAGCAGCGTCAGCGGGAGGGCCGGGACAGATACGCAGTATTTT.

Comments on this clone: Different DNA sequences within this sample yield the same CDR3. The genes are TRBV19 and TRBJ1-2, with D perhaps matching TRBD1 (5 bases). V gave up 6 bases and J gave up 1 base, with 6 bases separating them. CDR1 is LNHDA and CDR2 is SQIVND in the germline V gene (reference sequence). The CDR3 is 12 amino acids. CDR3 nucleotides: TGTGCCAGTAGGCAGGGTAACTATGGCTACACCTTC. Protein product: CASRQGNYGYTF.

This chain links TRBV19 with TRBJ1-5; D is ambiguous. Germline CDR1 reads LNHDA; CDR2 reads SQIVND (reference sequence). Trimming shortened V by 7 bases and J by 4 bases, and 14 bases separated the two germline ends. The CDR3 is 14 residues long. The CDR3 DNA is TGTGCCAGTACCACGGCGGCCCTAAATCAGCCCCAGCATTTT. Residues: CASTTAALNQPQHF.

V usage is TRBV7-3 and J usage is TRBJ2-3, with TRBD2 matching 8 bases. Trimming removed 6 bases from V and 1 base from J; junction bases left unmatched: 9. The CDR3 runs 16 residues. The germline gives CDR1 SGHTA, CDR2 FQGTGA. CDR3 in amino acids: CASSLPGGVGTDTQYF. CDR3 coding DNA: TGTGCCAGCAGTTTACCGGGAGGGGTCGGCACAGATACGCAGTATTTT.

This clone was seen just once. The chain recombines TRBV7-2 with TRBJ2-2; 8 nucleotides agree with TRBD1. There are 16 residues in the CDR3. Per germline, CDR1 SGHTA and CDR2 FQGNSA. The V and J ends lost 5 bases and 4 bases, in that order; junction bases with no gene match: 9. The CDR3 coding sequence is TGTGCCAGCAGCCCAAGCGGACAGGGCGGCACCGGGGAGCTGTTTTTT. It is translated as CASSPSGQGGTGELFF.

This chain connects TRBV9 to TRBJ2-7; 10 nucleotides line up with TRBD2. This CDR3 region has 16 residues. Germline-derived CDR1 and CDR2 are SGDLS and YYNGEE. V was pared by 4 bases and J by 0 bases, with 7 bases of the junction left unmatched. In DNA, the CDR3 is TGTGCCAGCAGCCTCGGACTAGCGGACTTCTCCTACGAGCAGTACTTC. It yields the protein CASSLGLADFSYEQYF.

V usage is TRBV7-8 and J usage is TRBJ2-7, with D maybe TRBD2 (7 bases). The V gene lost 5 bases and the J gene lost 2 bases, with 10 bases spanning the gap. The CDR3 loop spans 13 amino acids. CDR1 is SGHVS and CDR2 is FQNEAQ in the germline V gene. DNA for the CDR3: TGTGCCAGCAGCCGGGGGGCGACCTACGAGCAGTACTTC. The encoded protein is CASSRGATYEQYF.

The chain recombines TRBV7-3 with TRBJ2-2; 10 bases map to TRBD2. The V and J ends lost 2 bases and 6 bases, in that order; junction bases with no gene match: 3. CDR1 and CDR2 (germline): SGHTA, FQGTGA. This CDR3 is built from 15 residues. CDR3: CASSLLAGEAGELFF. The CDR3 nucleotides read TGTGCCAGCAGCTTACTAGCGGGAGAGGCCGGGGAGCTGTTTTTT.

This CDR3 is CASSFRPRYEQYF. The CDR3 DNA reads TGTGCCAGCAGTTTCCGCCCGAGATACGAGCAGTACTTC. This chain uses TRBV27 with TRBJ2-7; the D is unclear. The germline V gene encodes CDR1 MNHEY and CDR2 SMNVEV (reference sequence). The CDR3 is 13 residues long. Trimming left V 3 bases short and J 4 bases short, with 10 bases between.

The chain joins TRBV28 to TRBJ1-5; the D gene is possibly TRBD1 (5 bases). The CDR3 has 15 amino acids. V shed 8 bases and J shed 2 bases, with 16 bases lying between them. Germline V gives CDR1 MDHEN, CDR2 SYDVKM. The CDR3 spells CASHRTRSGNQPQHF. In DNA, the CDR3 is TGTGCCAGCCACAGGACAAGAAGTGGCAATCAGCCCCAGCATTTT.

This clone showed up just a few times. The chain combines TRBV11-2 with TRBJ2-2; 7 bases are shared with TRBD1. Losses at the gene ends were 4 bases for V and 4 bases for J; bases not matched to a gene: 3. This CDR3 contains 14 residues. The germline gives CDR1 SGHAT, CDR2 FQNNGV. CDR3 DNA: TGTGCCAGCAGCTCGGGACAGACCACCGGGGAGCTGTTTTTT. Translation: CASSSGQTTGELFF.

This clone came up a few times. This sequence joins TRBV6-5 and TRBJ2-5; maybe TRBD1 (5 bases). Matching the DNA end better, TRBJ2-7 makes the J call doubtful. CDR3 length equals 14 residues. CDR1 and CDR2 from the germline V gene are MNHEY and SVGAGI. The CDR3 DNA follows: TGTGCCAGCAGTTACTCGGGGCAGAGCTACGAGCAGTACTTC. Translated: CASSYSGQSYEQYF.

V is TRBV5-1 and J is TRBJ2-5; 11 nucleotides line up with TRBD2. There are 18 residues in the CDR3. Looked up from germline, CDR1 is SGHRS and CDR2 is YFSETQ. The V segment lost 1 base and the J segment 5 bases; nucleotides outside the gene matches: 13. The CDR3 protein is CASSLTSGSSLGRETQYF. The CDR3 nucleotides are TGCGCCAGCAGCTTGACTAGCGGGAGCAGTCTGGGGCGGGAGACCCAGTACTTC.

J is TRBJ2-5 and V is TRBV11-1; TRBD1 might be the D (6 bases). There are 14 residues in the CDR3. V shed 3 bases and J shed 1 base, with 9 bases lying between them. CDR1 and CDR2 from the germline V gene are SGHAT and FQDESV (reference sequence). The CDR3: CASSFDRTQETQYF. The CDR3, as DNA: TGTGCCAGCAGCTTCGACAGGACCCAAGAGACCCAGTACTTC. The whole variable domain, filled in from reference TRBV11-1 and TRBJ2-5, reads EAEVAQSPRYKITEKSQAVAFWCDPISGHATLYWYRQILGQGPELLVQFQDESVVDDSQLPKDRFSAERLKGVDSTLKIQPAELGDSAMYLCASSFDRTQETQYFGPGTRLLVL.

The V and J genes are TRBV28 and TRBJ1-1; D ambiguous. Germline loops: CDR1 MDHEN, CDR2 SYDVKM. V lost 4 bases and J 1 base, leaving 7 bases between the germline ends. The CDR3 loop spans 13 amino acids. This CDR3 is CASSSPGNTEAFF. The CDR3 DNA sequence: TGTGCCAGCAGTTCACCAGGGAACACTGAAGCTTTCTTT.

About this clone itself: One end of the junction varies from germline; a read error may be responsible. The rearrangement uses TRBV11-2 and TRBJ1-4, with D possibly matching TRBD1 (6 bases). CDR1 and CDR2 (germline): SGHAT, FQNNGV. This CDR3 is 17 amino acids long. The DNA for the CDR3 is TGTGTCAGCACCCATGGGCAGGGGCGAGCAACTAATGAAAAACTGTTTTTT. Amino acid sequence: CVSTHGQGRATNEKLFF.

The table lists this clone with a count of one. CDR3 amino acids: CASSYGQGGTEAFF. The CDR3 DNA is TGTGCCAGCAGTTACGGCCAGGGTGGGACTGAAGCTTTCTTT. The chain links TRBV6-5 to TRBJ1-1, with a possible D match to TRBD1 (5 bases). Germline V gene lookup returns CDR1 MNHEY and CDR2 SVGAGI. This CDR3 region has 14 residues. V was clipped by 2 bases and J by 5 bases, with 12 bases between them.

This clone was observed a single time. The gene calls are TRBV6-5 and TRBJ1-6, with a weak D call TRBD1 (5 bases). V dropped 5 bases and J dropped 7 bases, with 12 bases sitting between them. The CDR3 totals 14 residues. The germline V gene has CDR1 MNHEY and CDR2 SVGAGI. CDR3 sequence (DNA): TGTGCCAGCAGTCCACGGGGGGGAAATTCACCCCTCCACTTT. This encodes CASSPRGGNSPLHF.

The chain combines TRBV4-3 with TRBJ2-3; D is unclear. Germline V gives CDR1 LGHNA, CDR2 YSLEER. V lost 2 bases and J 2 bases, leaving 11 bases between the germline ends. The CDR3 loop spans 15 amino acids. This CDR3 reads CASSQMGRTTDTQYF. The CDR3 bases are TGCGCCAGCAGCCAAATGGGCAGAACCACAGATACGCAGTATTTT.

The chain uses TRBV7-2 and TRBJ1-1, with D possibly TRBD1 on 5 matching bases. There are 14 residues in the CDR3. Trimming cost V 0 bases and J 2 bases, with 7 bases left between them. Germline CDR1 SGHTA, CDR2 FQGNSA. The CDR3: CASSLAGANTEAFF. CDR3 nucleotides: TGTGCCAGCAGCTTAGCAGGGGCAAACACTGAAGCTTTCTTT.

The chain links TRBV11-1 to TRBJ2-7; 7 positions match TRBD2. The CDR3 loop spans 16 amino acids. With V trimmed by 4 bases and J by 3 bases, 12 bases remained unmatched. CDR1 is SGHAT and CDR2 is FQDESV in the germline V gene (reference sequence). As DNA, the CDR3 is TGTGCCAGCAGCTCAAGCTTGGGGGGGACCTACTACGAGCAGTACTTC. The encoded protein is CASSSSLGGTYYEQYF.

The chain uses TRBV27 and TRBJ2-1, with TRBD2 identical over 14 bases. The CDR3 runs to 15 residues. Trimming took 5 bases from V and 9 from J; bases not matched to a gene: 6. CDR1 and CDR2 (germline): MNHEY, SMNVEV (reference sequence). The CDR3 coding sequence is TGTGCCAGCAGTCCAGCGGGACTAGCGGGAGCTGAGCAGTTCTTC. Encoded protein: CASSPAGLAGAEQFF.

The chain joins TRBV9 to TRBJ2-7; 7 nucleotides line up with TRBD1. The CDR3 is made up of 15 amino acids. From germline, CDR1 is SGDLS and CDR2 YYNGEE. V dropped 1 base and J dropped 7; count of bases not matched to a gene: 11. CDR3 sequence: CASSVSSGGSGEQYF. For the CDR3, the DNA is TGTGCCAGCAGCGTATCTTCAGGGGGTTCGGGGGAGCAGTACTTC.

This clone was detected only once. The V and J genes are TRBV4-2 and TRBJ1-2; D remains ambiguous. CDR3 size: 13 residues. V was pared by 4 bases and J by 3 bases, with 9 bases between. Germline assignment: CDR1 LGHNA and CDR2 YNFKEQ. CDR3 coding DNA: TGTGCCAGCAGCCCCCGGCAGGACTATGGCTACACCTTC. This translates into CASSPRQDYGYTF.

The chain is built from TRBV18 and TRBJ1-4; 8 nucleotides line up with TRBD1. Germline lookup yields CDR1 KGHSH and CDR2 LQKENI. The CDR3 runs 17 residues. V lost 1 base, J lost 2 bases, and 6 bases stayed unmatched. The CDR3 reads CASSPRPGGPTNEKLFF. The CDR3 DNA follows: TGTGCCAGCTCACCACGGCCAGGGGGCCCCACTAATGAAAAACTGTTTTTT.

The chain couples TRBV5-6 to TRBJ1-3, with 9 bases matching TRBD1. The ends lost 4 bases at V and 2 bases at J; junction bases unmatched: 4. Looked up from germline, CDR1 is SGHDT and CDR2 is YYEEEE. The CDR3 covers 15 residues. The CDR3 loop reads CASSPDRGTGNTIYF. CDR3 DNA sequence: TGTGCCAGCAGCCCGGACAGGGGCACTGGAAACACCATATATTTT.